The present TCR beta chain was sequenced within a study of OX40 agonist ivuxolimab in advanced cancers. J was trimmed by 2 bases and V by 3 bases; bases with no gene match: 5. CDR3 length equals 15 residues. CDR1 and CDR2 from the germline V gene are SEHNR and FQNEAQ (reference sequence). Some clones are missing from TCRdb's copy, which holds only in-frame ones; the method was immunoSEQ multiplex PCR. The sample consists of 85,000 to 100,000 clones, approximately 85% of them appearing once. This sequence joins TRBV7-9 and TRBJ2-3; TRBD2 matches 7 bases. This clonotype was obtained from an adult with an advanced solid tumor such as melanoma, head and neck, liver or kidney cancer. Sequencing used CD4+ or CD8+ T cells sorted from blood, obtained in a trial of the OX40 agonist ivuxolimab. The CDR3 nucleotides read TGTGCCAGCAGCTTCGCTAGCGGATACACAGATACGCAGTATTTT. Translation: CASSFASGYTDTQYF.